The source of this T cell receptor (beta chain) is a study of T cell changes during pregnancy in multiple sclerosis (dated by TCRdb to between 2017 and 2020). The study in broad terms: The study looked at changes in the T cell repertoire across pregnancy in women with multiple sclerosis.

In the case of this clone: The specificity of this receptor is unknown. No much larger clone is present one base from it, and per-base qualities are unavailable.

The library was generated by the immunoSEQ multiplex PCR assay. Not all clones reach the TCRdb copy of this immuneACCESS table, which keeps in-frame sequences only. Checked studies attribute under half of the gap to unresolved V genes and leave the rest unexplained. The sample table holds over 65,000 clones, of which roughly 90% were seen once. In total, the top ten clones hold 2.5% to 3% of the sample. Germline trimming amounts to 0 bases on V and 6 bases on J, with 10 as the count of junction bases outside the gene matches. According to the germline V gene (reference sequence), CDR1 reads LNHDA and CDR2 reads SQIVND. From cysteine to phenylalanine, the CDR3 is 17 amino acids long. Of the read, only the CDR3 DNA is kept; its 51 bases are in frame from base 1.

Sample: peripheral blood, taken in the first trimester of pregnancy. This receptor was taken from a female donor with multiple sclerosis, enrolled in a pregnancy study. The rearranged chain carries TRBV19 and TRBJ2-3, with 9 central nucleotides matching TRBD2. The bases read TGTGCCAGTAGTATAGATCTCGCGGGAGGGCCTATGGATACGCAGTATTTT. Its protein reads: CASSIDLAGGPMDTQYF.